A selection of T cell receptor beta chains follows, all from one sample in a study of blood T cell repertoires in COVID-19. Profiling relied on immunoSEQ multiplex PCR, and the TCRdb table lists in-frame clones only, not all of them. The profile shows roughly 290,000 clones, 80% to 95% of them singletons. Source material: peripheral blood. The receptors here all came from a woman aged 30 to 39 with COVID-19, enrolled during active disease. Both conserved end residues are part of each CDR3. The order of the fields is D gene, V gene, clone size, J gene, CDR3 protein, CDR3 DNA. The D gene is left open where the match is weak. For some rows the clone size is stated as once, few or many, or as a class when expanded; others skip it.

D gene: -; V gene: TRBV14; clone size: -; J gene: TRBJ2-1; CDR3 protein: CASSQGTRRGAYNEQFF; CDR3 DNA: TGTGCCAGCAGCCAAGGGACAAGGCGCGGGGCCTACAATGAGCAGTTCTTC
D gene: -; V gene: TRBV11-2; clone size: -; J gene: TRBJ1-5; CDR3 protein: CASSLAGIQHF; CDR3 DNA: TGTGCCAGCAGCTTAGCAGGGATCCAGCATTTT
D gene: -; V gene: TRBV29-1; clone size: -; J gene: TRBJ2-7; CDR3 protein: CSVEQGSNEQYF; CDR3 DNA: TGCAGCGTTGAACAGGGGAGCAACGAGCAGTACTTC
D gene: -; V gene: TRBV2; clone size: -; J gene: TRBJ2-2; CDR3 protein: CASTYYTGELFF; CDR3 DNA: TGTGCCAGCACCTATTACACCGGGGAGCTGTTTTTT
D gene: TRBD1; V gene: TRBV6-2/TRBV6-3; clone size: -; J gene: TRBJ1-2; CDR3 protein: CASSRRQGEVYGYTF; CDR3 DNA: TGTGCCAGCAGTCGCCGACAGGGTGAGGTATACGGCTACACCTTC
D gene: TRBD1; V gene: TRBV29-1; clone size: -; J gene: TRBJ1-5; CDR3 protein: CSALTGANQPQHF; CDR3 DNA: TGCAGCGCATTAACAGGGGCTAATCAGCCCCAGCATTTT
D gene: -; V gene: TRBV24-1; clone size: -; J gene: TRBJ1-5; CDR3 protein: CATSDRQYSNQPQHF; CDR3 DNA: TGTGCCACCAGTGACCGACAGTATAGCAATCAGCCCCAGCATTTT
D gene: -; V gene: TRBV5-6; clone size: -; J gene: TRBJ2-1; CDR3 protein: CASSLSRNEQFF; CDR3 DNA: TGTGCCAGCAGCTTGTCCCGGAATGAGCAGTTCTTC
D gene: TRBD1; V gene: TRBV24-1; clone size: -; J gene: TRBJ1-1; CDR3 protein: CATSGQGGTEAFF; CDR3 DNA: TGTGCCACCAGTGGACAGGGAGGTACTGAAGCTTTCTTT
D gene: TRBD2; V gene: TRBV4-2; clone size: -; J gene: TRBJ2-7; CDR3 protein: CASSQVGTSGYEQYF; CDR3 DNA: TGTGCCAGCAGCCAAGTCGGGACTAGCGGTTACGAGCAGTACTTC
D gene: -; V gene: TRBV6-4; clone size: few; J gene: TRBJ2-3; CDR3 protein: CASSPESTDTQYF; CDR3 DNA: TGTGCCAGCAGCCCCGAGAGCACAGATACGCAGTATTTT
D gene: -; V gene: TRBV2; clone size: few; J gene: TRBJ1-6; CDR3 protein: CASSDRYSPLHF; CDR3 DNA: TGTGCCAGCAGTGATCGGTATTCACCCCTCCACTTT
D gene: -; V gene: TRBV13; clone size: few; J gene: TRBJ1-2; CDR3 protein: CASSPQGSPYGYTF; CDR3 DNA: TGTGCCAGCAGCCCACAAGGGAGCCCCTATGGCTACACCTTC
D gene: TRBD2; V gene: TRBV19; clone size: once; J gene: TRBJ2-2; CDR3 protein: CASSTQTSGRGTGELFF; CDR3 DNA: TGTGCCAGTAGTACCCAAACTAGCGGGAGGGGCACCGGGGAGCTGTTTTTT
D gene: TRBD1; V gene: TRBV10-3; clone size: -; J gene: TRBJ1-6; CDR3 protein: CAISVTDRGDSPLHF; CDR3 DNA: TGTGCCATCAGTGTAACGGACAGGGGCGATTCACCCCTCCACTTT
D gene: -; V gene: TRBV7-9; clone size: -; J gene: TRBJ1-5; CDR3 protein: CASSLEGDQPQHF; CDR3 DNA: TGTGCCAGCAGCTTAGAAGGGGATCAGCCCCAGCATTTT
D gene: -; V gene: TRBV6-4; clone size: -; J gene: TRBJ1-6; CDR3 protein: CASSEQSDSRSPLHF; CDR3 DNA: TGTGCCAGCAGTGAACAGTCGGACAGTAGGTCACCCCTCCACTTT
D gene: TRBD2; V gene: TRBV2; clone size: -; J gene: TRBJ2-7; CDR3 protein: CASSGLAGEVYEQYF; CDR3 DNA: TGTGCCAGCAGTGGACTAGCGGGAGAAGTGTACGAGCAGTACTTC
D gene: TRBD1; V gene: TRBV18; clone size: -; J gene: TRBJ1-1; CDR3 protein: CASSPRTGEAFF; CDR3 DNA: TGTGCCAGCTCACCGCGGACAGGGGAAGCTTTCTTT
D gene: -; V gene: TRBV18; clone size: -; J gene: TRBJ1-1; CDR3 protein: CASSPGTSNEAFF; CDR3 DNA: TGTGCCAGCTCACCCGGGACAAGTAATGAAGCTTTCTTT
D gene: -; V gene: TRBV9; clone size: -; J gene: TRBJ1-1; CDR3 protein: CASSVQGNTEAFF; CDR3 DNA: TGTGCCAGCAGCGTACAGGGGAACACTGAAGCTTTCTTT
D gene: -; V gene: TRBV30; clone size: -; J gene: TRBJ2-3; CDR3 protein: CAWGRGGLTDTQYF; CDR3 DNA: TGTGCCTGGGGGCGTGGGGGGTTGACAGATACGCAGTATTTT